The present TCR beta chain was sequenced within a study of blood T cell repertoires in COVID-19. Clones were read by immunoSEQ multiplex PCR, and TCRdb kept only the in-frame ones, dropping some. The sample lists about 240,000 clones; about 80% were seen once. This clone has only a few counts. V was clipped by 7 bases and J by 10 bases; unmatched bases: 16. The CDR3 is made up of 16 amino acids. The germline CDR1 and CDR2 sequences are SGHRS and YFSETQ. The sequenced sample consisted of peripheral blood. This receptor was taken from a man aged 30 to 39 who had recovered from COVID-19. This chain joins TRBV5-1 and TRBJ2-3; TRBD1 matches 12 bases. For the CDR3, the DNA is TGCGCCAGCCGATCTAGCGGGACAGGGGGCCCCGAGGCGCAGTATTTT. Its translation is CASRSSGTGGPEAQYF. Full variable domain (outside the CDR3, taken from reference TRBV5-1 and TRBJ2-3): KAGVTQTPRYLIKTRGQQVTLSCSPISGHRSVSWYQQTPGQGLQFLFEYFSETQRNKGNFPGRFSGRQFSNSRSEMNVSTLELGDSALYLCASRSSGTGGPEAQYFGPGTRLTVL.